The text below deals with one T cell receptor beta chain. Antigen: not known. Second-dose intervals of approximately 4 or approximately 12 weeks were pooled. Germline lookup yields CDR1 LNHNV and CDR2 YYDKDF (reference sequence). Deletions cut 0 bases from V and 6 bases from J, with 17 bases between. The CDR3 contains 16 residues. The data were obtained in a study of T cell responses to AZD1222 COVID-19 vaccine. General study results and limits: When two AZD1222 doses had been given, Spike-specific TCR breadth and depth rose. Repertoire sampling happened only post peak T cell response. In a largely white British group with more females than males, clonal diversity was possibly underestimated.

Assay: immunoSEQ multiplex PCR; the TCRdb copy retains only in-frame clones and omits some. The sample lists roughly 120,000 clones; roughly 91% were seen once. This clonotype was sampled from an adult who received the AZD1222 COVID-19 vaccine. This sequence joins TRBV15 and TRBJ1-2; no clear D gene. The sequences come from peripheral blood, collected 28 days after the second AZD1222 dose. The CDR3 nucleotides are TGTGCCACCAGCAGAGATCTGCGATTCGCTTTGGATGGCTACACCTTC. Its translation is CATSRDLRFALDGYTF.